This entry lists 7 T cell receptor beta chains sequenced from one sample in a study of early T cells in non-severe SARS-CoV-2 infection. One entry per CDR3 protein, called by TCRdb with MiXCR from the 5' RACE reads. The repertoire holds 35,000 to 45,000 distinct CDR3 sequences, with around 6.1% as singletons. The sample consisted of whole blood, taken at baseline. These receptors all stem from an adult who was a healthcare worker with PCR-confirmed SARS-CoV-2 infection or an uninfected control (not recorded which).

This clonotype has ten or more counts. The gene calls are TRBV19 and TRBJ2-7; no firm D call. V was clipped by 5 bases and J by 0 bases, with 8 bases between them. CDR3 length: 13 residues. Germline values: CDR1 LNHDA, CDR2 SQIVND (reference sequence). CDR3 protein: CASSDQSSYEQYF. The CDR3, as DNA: TGTGCCAGTAGTGATCAAAGCTCCTACGAGCAGTACTTC.

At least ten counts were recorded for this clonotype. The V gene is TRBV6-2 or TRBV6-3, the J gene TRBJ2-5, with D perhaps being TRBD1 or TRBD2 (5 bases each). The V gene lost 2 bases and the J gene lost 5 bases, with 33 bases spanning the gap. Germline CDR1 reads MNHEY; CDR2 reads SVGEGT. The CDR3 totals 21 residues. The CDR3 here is CASSYPRQFGFGTSKAETQYF. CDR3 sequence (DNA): TGTGCCAGCAGTTACCCCCGACAATTCGGGTTTGGGACCTCAAAAGCGGAGACCCAGTACTTC.

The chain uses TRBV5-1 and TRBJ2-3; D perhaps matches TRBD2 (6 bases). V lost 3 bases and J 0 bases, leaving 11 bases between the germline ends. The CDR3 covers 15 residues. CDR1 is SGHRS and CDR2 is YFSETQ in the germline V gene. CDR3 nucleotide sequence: TGCGCCAGCAGCTCGGGACTTTCTAGCACAGATACGCAGTATTTT. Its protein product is CASSSGLSSTDTQYF.

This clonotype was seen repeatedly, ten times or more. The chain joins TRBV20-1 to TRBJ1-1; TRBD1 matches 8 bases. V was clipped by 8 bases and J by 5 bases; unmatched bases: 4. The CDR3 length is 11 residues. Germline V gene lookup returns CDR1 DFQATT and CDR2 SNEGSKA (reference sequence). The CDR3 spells CSSYRGTEAFF. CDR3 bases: TGCAGTTCCTACAGGGGGACTGAAGCTTTCTTT.

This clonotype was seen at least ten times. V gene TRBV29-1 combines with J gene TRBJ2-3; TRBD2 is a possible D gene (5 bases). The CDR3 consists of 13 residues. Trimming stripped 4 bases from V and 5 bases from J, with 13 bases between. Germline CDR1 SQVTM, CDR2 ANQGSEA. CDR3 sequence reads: CSVVFGVGDTQYF. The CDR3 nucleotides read TGCAGCGTTGTGTTCGGGGTTGGAGATACGCAGTATTTT.

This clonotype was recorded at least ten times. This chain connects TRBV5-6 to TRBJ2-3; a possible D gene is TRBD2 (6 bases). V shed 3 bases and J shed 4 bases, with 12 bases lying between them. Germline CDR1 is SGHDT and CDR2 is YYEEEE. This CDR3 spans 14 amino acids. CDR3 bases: TGTGCCAGCAGCTCGGCCCAGCGGGCAGATACGCAGTATTTT. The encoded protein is CASSSAQRADTQYF. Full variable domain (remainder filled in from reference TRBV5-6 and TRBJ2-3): DAGVTQSPTHLIKTRGQQVTLRCSPKSGHDTVSWYQQALGQGPQFIFQYYEEEERQRGNFPDRFSGHQFPNYSSELNVNALLLGDSALYLCASSSAQRADTQYFGPGTRLTVL.

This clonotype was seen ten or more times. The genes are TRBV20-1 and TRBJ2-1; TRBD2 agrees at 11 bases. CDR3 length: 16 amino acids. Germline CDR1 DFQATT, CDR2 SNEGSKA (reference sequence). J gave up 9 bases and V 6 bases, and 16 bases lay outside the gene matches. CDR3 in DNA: TGCAGTGCGACACTAGCGGGAGTTAGGTTAGCTGGTGAGCAGTTCTTC. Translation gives CSATLAGVRLAGEQFF.